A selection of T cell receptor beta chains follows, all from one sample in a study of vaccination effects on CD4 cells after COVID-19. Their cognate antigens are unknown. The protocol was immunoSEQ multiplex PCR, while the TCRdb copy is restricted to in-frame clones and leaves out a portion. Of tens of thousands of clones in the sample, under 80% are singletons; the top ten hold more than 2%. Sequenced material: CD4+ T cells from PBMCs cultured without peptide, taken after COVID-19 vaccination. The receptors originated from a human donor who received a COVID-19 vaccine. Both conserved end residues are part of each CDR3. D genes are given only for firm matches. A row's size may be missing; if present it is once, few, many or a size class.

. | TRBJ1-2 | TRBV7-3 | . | TGTGCCAGCAGCTTAACGGCAGGGGAGATGTCGGGCTACACCTTC | CASSLTAGEMSGYTF
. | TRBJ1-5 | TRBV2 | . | TGTGCCAGCAGCGAATGGGGAGTTAGCAATCAGCCCCAGCATTTT | CASSEWGVSNQPQHF
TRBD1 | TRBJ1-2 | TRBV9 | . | TGTGCCAGCAGCGCCCCGGGACAGGGATTCGGTGGCTACACCTTC | CASSAPGQGFGGYTF
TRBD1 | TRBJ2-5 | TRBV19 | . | TGTGCCAGTACCCCGGGGACAGAACAAGAGACCCAGTACTTC | CASTPGTEQETQYF
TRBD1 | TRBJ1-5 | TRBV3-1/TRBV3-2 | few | TGTGCCAGCAAACAGGGGGCCAATCCCAATCAGCCCCAGCATTTT | CASKQGANPNQPQHF
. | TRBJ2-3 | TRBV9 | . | TGTGCCAGCAGCCCCGTAGTCGGGGGCACGCAGTATTTT | CASSPVVGGTQYF
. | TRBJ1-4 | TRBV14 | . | TGTGCCAGCAGCCGTTGGGGTGGGGCTAATGAAAAACTGTTTTTT | CASSRWGGANEKLFF
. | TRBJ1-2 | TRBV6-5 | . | TGTGCCAGCAGTTATGAAACCGGGACCTTCGATGGCTACACCTTC | CASSYETGTFDGYTF
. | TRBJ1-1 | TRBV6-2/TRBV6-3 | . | TGTGCCAGCAGTTACTCGGGGGATAACACTGAAGCTTTCTTT | CASSYSGDNTEAFF
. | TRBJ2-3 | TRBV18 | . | TGTGCCAGCTCACCACGGGGCACAGATACGCAGTATTTT | CASSPRGTDTQYF
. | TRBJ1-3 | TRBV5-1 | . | TGCGCCAGCAGCTTGGAAGGGAGGCGAAACACCATATATTTT | CASSLEGRRNTIYF
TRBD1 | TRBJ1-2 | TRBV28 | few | TGTGCCAGCAGTCTGAAAGGGACAGGGCATGGCTACACCTTC | CASSLKGTGHGYTF
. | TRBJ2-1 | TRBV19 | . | TGTGCCAGTAGCCCCAGGGGCCCGTACAATGAGCAGTTCTTC | CASSPRGPYNEQFF
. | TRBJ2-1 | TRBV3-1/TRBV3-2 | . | TGTGCCAGCAGCCAAGGTCCAGGGAATGAGCAGTTCTTC | CASSQGPGNEQFF
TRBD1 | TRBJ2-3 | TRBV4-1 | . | TGCGCCAGCAGCCCCAGTGGGGACAGGGTCGACGGGAATACGCAGTATTTT | CASSPSGDRVDGNTQYF
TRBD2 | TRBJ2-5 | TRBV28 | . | TGTGCCAGCAGTTTGGCTAGCGGGGGCCAAGAGACCCAGTACTTC | CASSLASGGQETQYF
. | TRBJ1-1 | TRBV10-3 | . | TGTGCCATCAGTGAAGGGGGATCAGACGTTGAAGCTTTCTTT | CAISEGGSDVEAFF
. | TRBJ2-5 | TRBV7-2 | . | TGTGCCAGCAGCCGGCAAATTCAAGAGACCCAGTACTTC | CASSRQIQETQYF
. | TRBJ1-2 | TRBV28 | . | TGTGCCAGCAGCGGGGGTTATAGTGGCTACACCTTC | CASSGGYSGYTF
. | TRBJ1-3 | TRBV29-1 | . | TGCAGCGTTGAACATGGCCGTGGAAACACCATATATTTT | CSVEHGRGNTIYF